The subject of this entry is one T cell receptor beta chain. TCRdb re-called the RACE reads through MiXCR, storing one row per CDR3 protein. The data show under 85,000 distinct CDR3 sequences, with 9% to 12% seen just once and around 6.8% held by the top ten. The sample originates from a study of human T cells and chemical hapten exposure. Time point here: patch test 2, 6 weeks after DPC sensitization. Treatment of the sample: therapeutic diphenylcyclopropenone sensitization with weekly scalp DPC. CDR1 is SGHKS and CDR2 is YYEKEE in the germline V gene (reference sequence). The junction had 4 bases not matched to a gene; V was cut back by 4 bases and J by 1 base. The CDR3 extends over 15 amino acids.

This rearrangement joins TRBV5-5 to TRBJ2-3; 9 positions match TRBD1. The sample was whole blood, taken in connection with sensitization to the hapten diphenylcyclopropenone (DPC). This receptor was identified in a woman aged 50 to 60 with alopecia areata. Some clones in this sample may be carry-over from other donors' samples. The CDR3 nucleotides read TGTGCCAGCAGCATGGGACAGGGTGGCACAGATACGCAGTATTTT. It is translated as CASSMGQGGTDTQYF.